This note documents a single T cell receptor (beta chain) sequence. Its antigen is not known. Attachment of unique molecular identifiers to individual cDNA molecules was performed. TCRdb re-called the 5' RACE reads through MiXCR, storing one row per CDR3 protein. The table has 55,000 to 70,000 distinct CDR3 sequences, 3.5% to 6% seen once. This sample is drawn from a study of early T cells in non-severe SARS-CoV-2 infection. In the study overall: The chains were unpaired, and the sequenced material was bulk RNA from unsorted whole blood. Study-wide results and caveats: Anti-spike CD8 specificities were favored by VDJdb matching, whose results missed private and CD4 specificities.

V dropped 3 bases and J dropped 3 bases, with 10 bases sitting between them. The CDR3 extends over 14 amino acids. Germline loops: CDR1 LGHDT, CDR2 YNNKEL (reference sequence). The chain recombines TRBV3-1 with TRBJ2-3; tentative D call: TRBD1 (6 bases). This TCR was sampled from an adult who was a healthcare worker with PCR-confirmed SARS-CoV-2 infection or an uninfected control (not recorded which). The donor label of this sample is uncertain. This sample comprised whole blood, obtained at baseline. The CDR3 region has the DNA TGTGCCAGCAGCCAGCAGGGGTGGACAGATACGCAGTATTTT. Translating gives CASSQQGWTDTQYF.